The next 27 T cell receptor beta chains were all read from a single sample in a study of blood T cells in healthy people across ages. For the second PCR, which ran for roughly 6 to 11 cycles, a sample-barcoded 5' primer and a J-beta primer mix were used. One entry per CDR3 protein results from TCRdb running MiXCR on the 5' RACE reads. Here the sample spans around 1,500,000 distinct CDR3 sequences, approximately 42% being singletons. Sequenced sample: blood. The receptors stem from a woman between 18 and 30 years old in good health.

This clonotype was seen once. In DNA form, the CDR3 reads TGTGCCAGCACCATGAACCCCACAGATACGCAGTATTTT. Translating it yields CASTMNPTDTQYF. The chain carries TRBV11-2 and TRBJ2-3; D not certain. Looked up from germline, CDR1 is SGHAT and CDR2 is FQNNGV. Between the trimmed V and J ends, which lost 7 bases and 2 bases, there was a span of 10 bases. CDR3 length: 13 residues. The full variable domain, rest sourced from reference TRBV11-2 and TRBJ2-3, is EAGVAQSPRYKIIEKRQSVAFWCNPISGHATLYWYQQILGQGPKLLIQFQNNGVVDDSQLPKDRFSAERLKGVDSTLKIQPAKLEDSAVYLCASTMNPTDTQYFGPGTRLTVL.

This clonotype came up a few times. This sequence joins TRBV7-8 and TRBJ2-3, with D possibly matching TRBD1 (5 bases). The germline gives CDR1 SGHVS, CDR2 FQNEAQ. Trimming took 2 bases from V and 0 from J, leaving 12 bases between them. This CDR3 spans 16 amino acids. This CDR3 is CASSLIVTESTDTQYF. The CDR3 coding sequence is TGTGCCAGCAGCTTAATTGTGACAGAAAGCACAGATACGCAGTATTTT.

The genes are TRBV5-1 and TRBJ2-1; 8 bases align to TRBD2. The J call may not be correct, given that the DNA end is closer to TRBJ2-7. This CDR3 spans 17 amino acids. Germline V gives CDR1 SGHRS, CDR2 YFSETQ. The CDR3 DNA reads as TGCGCCAGCAGTTCAGCTTTGGCGGGGGGATCCTACAATGAGCAGTACTTC. Its protein is CASSSALAGGSYNEQYF.

The chain recombines TRBV12-3 or TRBV12-4 with TRBJ1-2, with 11 bases fitting TRBD1. The CDR3 is 17 amino acids. V lost 6 bases and J lost 7; bases outside the gene matches: 16. For the CDR3, the DNA is TGTGCCAGCAGAAGATTGGGACAGGGGGGAGAAGGTGGTGGCTACACCTTC. It yields the protein CASRRLGQGGEGGGYTF.

The gene calls are TRBV10-3 and TRBJ1-5; weak D call: TRBD1 (5 bases). The V gene lost 4 bases and the J gene lost 3 bases, with 10 bases spanning the gap. Germline values: CDR1 ENHRY, CDR2 SYGVKD. The CDR3 loop spans 14 amino acids. DNA for the CDR3: TGTGCCATCAGTGGGGACTCCTTCAATCAGCCCCAGCATTTT. This gives the protein CAISGDSFNQPQHF.

This chain's CDR3 is CASSKEQARCIPWYNEQFF. CDR3 nucleotides: TGTGCTAGCAGCAAAGAACAGGCGCGCTGTATTCCATGGTACAATGAGCAGTTCTTC. The gene calls are TRBV21-1 and TRBJ2-1; the table's D call, TRBD1, was not checked against the DNA. TRBV21-1 is an annotated pseudogene. This CDR3 has 19 residues.

This clonotype appeared a single time. The V call is TRBV5-1, the J call TRBJ2-1, with D unclear. Germline V gives CDR1 SGHRS, CDR2 YFSETQ. The CDR3 is made up of 14 amino acids. Trimming took 3 bases from V and 6 from J, leaving 13 bases between them. CDR3 nucleotide sequence: TGCGCCAGCAGCTCGATAAATGGTCTCAATGAGCAGTTCTTC. Translation: CASSSINGLNEQFF.

The chain joins TRBV24-1 to TRBJ2-7, with 9 positions matching TRBD1. Per the germline V gene, CDR1 is KGHDR and CDR2 is SFDVKD. V gave up 6 bases and J gave up 2 bases; unmatched junction bases: 7. The CDR3 has 15 residues. For the CDR3, the DNA is TGTGCCACCAGTACATCCGGGACAGGGACCTACGAGCAGTACTTC. It specifies CATSTSGTGTYEQYF.

This clonotype came up a few times. The chain is built from TRBV10-3 and TRBJ2-4; the match to TRBD1 covers 10 bases. The assigned J gene may be wrong: the sequence end matches TRBJ2-7 better. The CDR3 covers 14 residues. Germline values: CDR1 ENHRY, CDR2 SYGVKD. The CDR3 loop reads CAISGGQGRSEQYF. CDR3 nucleotides: TGTGCCATCAGTGGGGGACAGGGGAGATCCGAGCAGTACTTC.

This clonotype was observed at least ten times. The V call is TRBV12-3 or TRBV12-4, the J call TRBJ1-1; the D is unclear. The V and J ends lost 7 bases and 9 bases respectively, with 21 bases between them. The CDR3 spans 14 residues. CDR3 DNA: TGTGCCAGCACCTACGAACCCCCCGGGAGGAAAGCTTTCTTT. Translating gives CASTYEPPGRKAFF.

V gene TRBV20-1 combines with J gene TRBJ2-1; the D gene is possibly TRBD1 (5 bases). Looked up from germline, CDR1 is DFQATT and CDR2 is SNEGSKA (reference sequence). The CDR3 covers 15 residues. Between the trimmed V and J ends, which lost 2 bases and 4 bases, there was a span of 15 bases. Here the CDR3 DNA reads TGCAGTGCTAGAATTCCAGGGATCCTTTACAATGAGCAGTTCTTC. Translated, it gives CSARIPGILYNEQFF.

The chain has TRBV12-3 or TRBV12-4 and TRBJ2-1; 7 positions match TRBD2. The CDR3 totals 16 residues. Germline trimming cut 7 bases from V and 0 bases from J; bases unmatched to any gene: 9. The chain's CDR3 is CASTRDYSGSYNEQFF. CDR3 in DNA: TGTGCCAGCACCCGGGACTACTCTGGCTCCTACAATGAGCAGTTCTTC.

This chain connects TRBV5-1 to TRBJ2-1, with 10 bases identical to TRBD2. From germline, CDR1 is SGHRS and CDR2 YFSETQ. CDR3 length equals 17 residues. V lost 0 bases, J lost 0 bases, and 3 bases stayed unmatched. The CDR3 sequence is CASSLGGTSASYNEQFF. Here the CDR3 DNA reads TGCGCCAGCAGCTTGGGTGGGACTAGCGCCTCCTACAATGAGCAGTTCTTC.

This clonotype was counted ten times or more. This chain's CDR3 is CSVLSGEETQYF. The CDR3 bases are TGCAGCGTCCTTTCTGGGGAAGAGACCCAGTACTTC. The rearrangement joins TRBV29-1 to TRBJ2-5; no definite D call. The V end lost 6 bases, the J end lost 3 bases, and 11 bases lay between the germline ends. CDR3 length: 12 residues. Germline CDR1 is SQVTM and CDR2 is ANQGSEA.

The V gene is TRBV7-6, the J gene TRBJ2-7; D is perhaps TRBD1 (5 bases). The length of the CDR3 is 15 residues. V was trimmed by 1 base and J by 2 bases, leaving 12 bases between them. Germline loops: CDR1 SGHVS, CDR2 FNYEAQ. The CDR3 DNA is TGTGCCAGCAGCTTAGGGGGCCCAGTGGCCTACGAGCAGTACTTC. Translating it yields CASSLGGPVAYEQYF.

This clonotype was recorded a few times. The chain employs TRBV20-1 and TRBJ2-7, with a weak D call TRBD1 (6 bases). Germline-derived CDR1 and CDR2 are DFQATT and SNEGSKA (reference sequence). The V and J ends lost 3 bases and 2 bases respectively, with 11 bases between them. This CDR3 comprises 13 residues. CDR3: CSASLQGPYEQYF. In DNA form, the CDR3 reads TGCAGTGCTAGCTTACAGGGTCCCTACGAGCAGTACTTC.

This clonotype was observed a handful of times. The chain has TRBV7-2 and TRBJ2-7; D unclear. The CDR3 has 13 residues. Between the trimmed V and J ends, which lost 5 bases and 7 bases, there was a span of 15 bases. CDR1 is SGHTA and CDR2 is FQGNSA in the germline V gene. As DNA, the CDR3 is TGTGCCAGCAGCGTTCCAGGCATCGGAGAGCAGTACTTC. This codes for CASSVPGIGEQYF. The entire variable domain, with the rest obtained from reference TRBV7-2 and TRBJ2-7, is as follows: GAGVSQSPSNKVTEKGKDVELRCDPISGHTALYWYRQSLGQGLEFLIYFQGNSAPDKSGLPSDRFSAERTGGSVSTLTIQRTQQEDSAVYLCASSVPGIGEQYFGPGTRLTVT.

V usage is TRBV4-1 and J usage is TRBJ2-1; the match to TRBD1 covers 7 bases. This CDR3 spans 16 amino acids. From germline, CDR1 is MGHRA and CDR2 YSYEKL. J was trimmed by 4 bases and V by 5 bases; bases with no gene match: 11. DNA of the CDR3: TGCGCCAGCAGCACTAACACAGGGGTGATGTACAATGAGCAGTTCTTC. Translation gives CASSTNTGVMYNEQFF.

Only a few counts were recorded for this clonotype. The rearrangement uses TRBV15 and TRBJ1-1, with TRBD1 matching over 8 bases. The V segment lost 8 bases and the J segment 7 bases; nucleotides outside the gene matches: 9. Germline assignment: CDR1 LNHNV and CDR2 YYDKDF (reference sequence). The CDR3 is 13 amino acids. DNA of the CDR3: TGTGCCACCGGCGGGGGACAGGACTATGAAGCTTTCTTT. This translates into CATGGGQDYEAFF.

V usage is TRBV12-3 or TRBV12-4 and J usage is TRBJ1-4; TRBD1 might be the D (5 bases). CDR3 length: 16 amino acids. V lost 0 bases, J lost 3 bases, and 11 bases lay in between. In DNA, the CDR3 is TGTGCCAGCAGTTTAGCGATCGGGGGGGCTAATGAAAAACTGTTTTTT. This sequence encodes CASSLAIGGANEKLFF.

The chain employs TRBV12-3 or TRBV12-4 and TRBJ2-1, with 14 bases lining up with TRBD2. The DNA end favors TRBJ2-7, so the J call may be wrong. The length of the CDR3 is 18 residues. CDR3 residues: CASSLGGLAGATYNEQYF. The CDR3 DNA is TGTGCCAGCAGTTTAGGGGGACTAGCGGGGGCCACCTACAATGAGCAGTACTTC.

The chain joins TRBV21-1 to TRBJ2-1; TRBD2, the D gene given by the table, was not confirmed from the DNA. TRBV21-1 is designated a pseudogene. The CDR3 extends over 15 amino acids. The CDR3 reads CASTRLGGGINEQFF. CDR3 nucleotide sequence: TGTGCCAGCACCAGGTTAGGCGGGGGGATCAATGAGCAGTTCTTC.

The chain couples TRBV14 to TRBJ2-1; D assignment may be TRBD1 or TRBD2 (6 bases each). The CDR3 is 17 amino acids. V dropped 7 bases and J dropped 2 bases, with 21 bases sitting between them. CDR1 and CDR2 (germline): SGHDN, FVKESK. The DNA for the CDR3 is TGTGCCAGCACCTCAGGGATCGGGGGCCCAGCCTACAATGAGCAGTTCTTC. Translation: CASTSGIGGPAYNEQFF.

The chain carries TRBV20-1 and TRBJ1-5; 8 bases map to TRBD1. From germline, CDR1 is DFQATT and CDR2 SNEGSKA (reference sequence). With 2 bases clipped from V and 0 bases from J, the junction kept 3 bases outside the gene matches. This CDR3 region has 15 residues. DNA for the CDR3: TGCAGTGCTAGACAACAGGGGGATAGCAATCAGCCCCAGCATTTT. Amino acid sequence: CSARQQGDSNQPQHF.

This clonotype occurred a few times. The CDR3 DNA sequence: TGTGCCAGCAGGCTCATGGGGAGAGATACGCAGTATTTT. It encodes CASRLMGRDTQYF. The V and J genes are TRBV12-3 or TRBV12-4 and TRBJ2-3, with a tentative D call TRBD2 (5 bases). The CDR3 loop spans 13 amino acids. Trimming stripped 6 bases from V and 5 bases from J, with 12 bases between.

The chain employs TRBV20-1 and TRBJ2-1; TRBD1 agrees at 8 bases. The V segment lost 2 bases and the J segment 5 bases; nucleotides outside the gene matches: 14. Germline values: CDR1 DFQATT, CDR2 SNEGSKA (reference sequence). The CDR3 is made up of 17 amino acids. For the CDR3, the DNA is TGCAGTGCTAGATCGAAGGCCGGACAGGGATGGCACAATGAGCAGTTCTTC. Protein product: CSARSKAGQGWHNEQFF.

This clonotype was recorded once. This chain uses TRBV20-1 with TRBJ2-2, with 11 nucleotides matching TRBD1. With 1 base clipped from V and 2 bases from J, the junction kept 12 bases outside the gene matches. Germline V gene lookup returns CDR1 DFQATT and CDR2 SNEGSKA (reference sequence). This CDR3 region has 19 residues. CDR3 DNA sequence: TGCAGTGCTAGAGGGGCTCGACCCGGGACAGGGGGAAACACCGGGGAGCTGTTTTTT. Protein sequence: CSARGARPGTGGNTGELFF.